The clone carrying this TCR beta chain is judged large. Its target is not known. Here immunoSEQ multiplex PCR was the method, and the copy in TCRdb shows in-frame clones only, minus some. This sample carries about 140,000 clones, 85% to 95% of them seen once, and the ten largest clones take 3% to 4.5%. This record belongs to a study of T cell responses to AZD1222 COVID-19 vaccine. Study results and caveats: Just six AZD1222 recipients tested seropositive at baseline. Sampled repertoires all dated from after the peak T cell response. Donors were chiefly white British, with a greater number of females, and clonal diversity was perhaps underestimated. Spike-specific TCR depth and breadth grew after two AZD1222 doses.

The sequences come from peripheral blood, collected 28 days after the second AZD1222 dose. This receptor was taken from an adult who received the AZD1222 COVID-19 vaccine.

The CDR3 DNA sequence: TGTGCCAGCAGCTCCCCTGACTTGCGGGAGTTCTACAATGAGCAGTTCTTC. Its protein is CASSSPDLREFYNEQFF. The chain carries TRBV7-9 and TRBJ2-1; TRBD2 aligns across 7 bases. The CDR3 loop spans 17 amino acids. CDR1 and CDR2 from the germline V gene are SEHNR and FQNEAQ (reference sequence). The junction had 12 bases not matched to a gene; V was cut back by 4 bases and J by 3 bases. Full variable domain (rest looked up from reference TRBV7-9 and TRBJ2-1): DTGVSQNPRHKITKRGQNVTFRCDPISEHNRLYWYRQTLGQGPEFLTYFQNEAQLEKSRLLSDRFSAERPKGSFSTLEIQRTEQGDSAMYLCASSSPDLREFYNEQFFGPGTRLTVL.